This is a list of T cell receptor beta chains from one sample in a study of TIL therapy for anti-PD-1-resistant metastatic lung cancer. Profiled with immunoSEQ multiplex PCR; TCRdb holds only in-frame clones, not every one. The data show 95,000 or so clones, 65% seen once. Sequencing was performed on tumor tissue, taken at baseline. The receptor set was obtained from a person aged 25 to 79 with non-small cell lung cancer. CDR3s include the opening cysteine and the closing phenylalanine or tryptophan. The D gene is left open where the match is weak. Some rows have no size entry. The others give once, few or many, or a class for an expanded clone.

j_gene: TRBJ2-1; d_gene: TRBD2; abundance: many; v_gene: TRBV6-2/TRBV6-3; CDR3nt: TGTGCCAGCAGTTACCCCAGGACTAGCGGCCGTCCCTATGAGCAGTTCTTC; CDR3aa: CASSYPRTSGRPYEQFF
j_gene: TRBJ1-1; d_gene: NA; abundance: many; v_gene: TRBV11-1; CDR3nt: TGTGCCAGCAGGAAATTCGTCGATAACACTGAAGCTTTCTTT; CDR3aa: CASRKFVDNTEAFF
j_gene: TRBJ2-1; d_gene: TRBD2; abundance: NA; v_gene: TRBV7-3; CDR3nt: TGTGCCAGCAGCTTACTACTAGCGGGGGGAAATGAGCAGTTCTTC; CDR3aa: CASSLLLAGGNEQFF
j_gene: TRBJ1-5; d_gene: TRBD1; abundance: NA; v_gene: TRBV10-2; CDR3nt: TGCGCCAGCTCCCTCACCCACTTCGACAGGGGAGATCGGCCCCAGCATTTT; CDR3aa: CASSLTHFDRGDRPQHF
j_gene: TRBJ2-6; d_gene: NA; abundance: NA; v_gene: TRBV28; CDR3nt: TGTGCCAGCAGCCTCCGGGACATCTCTGGGGCCAACGTCCTGACTTTC; CDR3aa: CASSLRDISGANVLTF
j_gene: TRBJ1-5; d_gene: TRBD1; abundance: NA; v_gene: TRBV4-3; CDR3nt: TGCGCCATCAGAGGGACAGGGCCTGCGTTGGGGAGCAATCAGCCCCAGCATTTT; CDR3aa: CAIRGTGPALGSNQPQHF
j_gene: TRBJ2-7; d_gene: NA; abundance: NA; v_gene: TRBV11-2; CDR3nt: TGTGCCAGCAGCTTAGTACCCTACGAGCAGTACTTC; CDR3aa: CASSLVPYEQYF
j_gene: TRBJ1-6; d_gene: TRBD1; abundance: NA; v_gene: TRBV2; CDR3nt: TGTGCCAGCAGAACCGGGACAGCAAATTCACCCCTCCACTTT; CDR3aa: CASRTGTANSPLHF
j_gene: TRBJ2-7; d_gene: NA; abundance: NA; v_gene: TRBV5-1; CDR3nt: TGCGCCAGCAGCTTGTCACAGGGCTACGAGCAGTACTTC; CDR3aa: CASSLSQGYEQYF
j_gene: TRBJ2-5; d_gene: NA; abundance: NA; v_gene: TRBV5-4; CDR3nt: TGTGCCAGCAGCGTCCTGTTAGAGACCCAGTACTTC; CDR3aa: CASSVLLETQYF
j_gene: TRBJ2-3; d_gene: NA; abundance: NA; v_gene: TRBV14; CDR3nt: TGTGCCAGCAGCCAACCCTCGGGGGGCTGGGGAGATACGCAGTATTTT; CDR3aa: CASSQPSGGWGDTQYF
j_gene: TRBJ2-7; d_gene: TRBD1; abundance: once; v_gene: TRBV29-1; CDR3nt: TGCAGCGTTACAGGACAGGGCCCCTACGAGCAGTACTTC; CDR3aa: CSVTGQGPYEQYF
j_gene: TRBJ2-7; d_gene: NA; abundance: medium-sized; v_gene: TRBV29-1; CDR3nt: TGCAGCGTTGAAGGCAGGGCCTACGAGCAGTACTTC; CDR3aa: CSVEGRAYEQYF
j_gene: TRBJ1-2; d_gene: NA; abundance: NA; v_gene: TRBV7-3; CDR3nt: TGTGCCAGCAGCCCTGACAAAAACTATGGCTACACCTTC; CDR3aa: CASSPDKNYGYTF
j_gene: TRBJ2-7; d_gene: NA; abundance: NA; v_gene: TRBV28; CDR3nt: TGTGCCAGCAGTTCCCAGACCTACTACGAGCAGTACTTC; CDR3aa: CASSSQTYYEQYF
j_gene: TRBJ2-1; d_gene: NA; abundance: NA; v_gene: TRBV2; CDR3nt: TGTGCCAGCAGTGAAGACATGGTTGGGAGACCGTTCTTC; CDR3aa: CASSEDMVGRPFF
j_gene: TRBJ2-2; d_gene: NA; abundance: few; v_gene: TRBV5-8; CDR3nt: TGTGCCAGCAGCTTGGAGGCCAAGGGAACCGGGGAGCTGTTTTTT; CDR3aa: CASSLEAKGTGELFF
j_gene: TRBJ1-5; d_gene: NA; abundance: many; v_gene: TRBV5-5; CDR3nt: TGTGCCAGCAGCCGGGGAGGGGATGGACAGCCCCAGCATTTT; CDR3aa: CASSRGGDGQPQHF